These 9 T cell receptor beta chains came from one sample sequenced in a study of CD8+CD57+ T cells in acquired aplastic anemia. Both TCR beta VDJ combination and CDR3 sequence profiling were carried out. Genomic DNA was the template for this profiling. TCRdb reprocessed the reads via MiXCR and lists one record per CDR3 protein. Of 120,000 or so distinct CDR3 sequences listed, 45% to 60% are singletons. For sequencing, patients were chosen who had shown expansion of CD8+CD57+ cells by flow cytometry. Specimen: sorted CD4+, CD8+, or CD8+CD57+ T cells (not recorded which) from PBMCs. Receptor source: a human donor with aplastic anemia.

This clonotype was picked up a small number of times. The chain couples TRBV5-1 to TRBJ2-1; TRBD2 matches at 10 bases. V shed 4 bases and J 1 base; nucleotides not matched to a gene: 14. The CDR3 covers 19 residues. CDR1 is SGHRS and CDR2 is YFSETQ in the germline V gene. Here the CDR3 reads CASSPGISGRRQSYNEQFF. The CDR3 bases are TGCGCCAGCAGCCCCGGGATTAGCGGGAGGCGCCAATCCTACAATGAGCAGTTCTTC.

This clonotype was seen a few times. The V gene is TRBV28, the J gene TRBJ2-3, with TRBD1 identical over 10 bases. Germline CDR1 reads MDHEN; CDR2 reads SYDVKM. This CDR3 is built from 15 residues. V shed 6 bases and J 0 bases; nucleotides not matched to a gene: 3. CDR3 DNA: TGTGCCAGCAGGCCGGGACAGGGGAGCACAGATACGCAGTATTTT. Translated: CASRPGQGSTDTQYF.

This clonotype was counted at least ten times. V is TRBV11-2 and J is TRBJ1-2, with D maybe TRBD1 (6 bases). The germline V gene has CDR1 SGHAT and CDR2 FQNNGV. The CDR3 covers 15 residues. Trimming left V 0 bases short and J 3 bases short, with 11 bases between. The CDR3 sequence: CASSLEGAAHYGYTF. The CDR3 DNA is TGTGCCAGCAGCTTAGAGGGGGCGGCCCACTATGGCTACACCTTC.

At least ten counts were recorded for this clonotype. CDR3 protein: CASSFGAEAFF. CDR3 DNA sequence: TGTGCCAGCAGTTTTGGGGCTGAAGCTTTCTTT. This sequence joins TRBV12-3 or TRBV12-4 and TRBJ1-1; unclear D gene. Trimming cost V 3 bases and J 6 bases, with 5 bases left between them. This CDR3 contains 11 residues.

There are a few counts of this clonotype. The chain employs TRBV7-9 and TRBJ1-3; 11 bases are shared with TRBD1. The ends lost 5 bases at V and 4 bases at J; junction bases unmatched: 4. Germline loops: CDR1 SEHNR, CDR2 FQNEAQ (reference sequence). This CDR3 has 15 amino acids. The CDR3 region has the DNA TGTGCCAGCAGCCCGGACAGGGGGCTAGGAAACACCATATATTTT. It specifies CASSPDRGLGNTIYF.

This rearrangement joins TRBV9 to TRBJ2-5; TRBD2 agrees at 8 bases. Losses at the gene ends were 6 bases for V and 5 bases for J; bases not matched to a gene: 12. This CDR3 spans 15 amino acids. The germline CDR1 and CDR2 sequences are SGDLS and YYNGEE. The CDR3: CASNPGGVTGETQYF. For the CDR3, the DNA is TGTGCCAGCAATCCGGGAGGGGTGACGGGCGAGACCCAGTACTTC. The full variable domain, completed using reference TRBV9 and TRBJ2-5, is DSGVTQTPKHLITATGQRVTLRCSPRSGDLSVYWYQQSLDQGLQFLIQYYNGEERAKGNILERFSAQQFPDLHSELNLSSLELGDSALYFCASNPGGVTGETQYFGPGTRLLVL.

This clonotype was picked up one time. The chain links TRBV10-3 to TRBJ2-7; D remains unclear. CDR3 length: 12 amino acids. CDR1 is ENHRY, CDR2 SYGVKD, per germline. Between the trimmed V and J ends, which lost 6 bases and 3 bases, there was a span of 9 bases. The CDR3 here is CAIRRTGYEQYF. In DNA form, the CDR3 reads TGTGCCATCAGACGGACGGGCTACGAGCAGTACTTC.

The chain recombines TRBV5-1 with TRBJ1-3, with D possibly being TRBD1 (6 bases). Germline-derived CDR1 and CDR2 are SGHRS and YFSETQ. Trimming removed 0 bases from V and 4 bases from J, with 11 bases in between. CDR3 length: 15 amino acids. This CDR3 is CASSLVAGAGNTIYF. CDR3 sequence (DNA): TGCGCCAGCAGCTTGGTTGCAGGGGCAGGAAACACCATATATTTT.

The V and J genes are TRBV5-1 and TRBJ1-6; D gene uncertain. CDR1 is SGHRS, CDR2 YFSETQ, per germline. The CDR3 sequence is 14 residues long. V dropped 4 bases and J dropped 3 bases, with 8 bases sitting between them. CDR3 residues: CASSARDYNSPLHF. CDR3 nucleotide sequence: TGCGCCAGCAGCGCACGGGACTATAATTCACCCCTCCACTTT.